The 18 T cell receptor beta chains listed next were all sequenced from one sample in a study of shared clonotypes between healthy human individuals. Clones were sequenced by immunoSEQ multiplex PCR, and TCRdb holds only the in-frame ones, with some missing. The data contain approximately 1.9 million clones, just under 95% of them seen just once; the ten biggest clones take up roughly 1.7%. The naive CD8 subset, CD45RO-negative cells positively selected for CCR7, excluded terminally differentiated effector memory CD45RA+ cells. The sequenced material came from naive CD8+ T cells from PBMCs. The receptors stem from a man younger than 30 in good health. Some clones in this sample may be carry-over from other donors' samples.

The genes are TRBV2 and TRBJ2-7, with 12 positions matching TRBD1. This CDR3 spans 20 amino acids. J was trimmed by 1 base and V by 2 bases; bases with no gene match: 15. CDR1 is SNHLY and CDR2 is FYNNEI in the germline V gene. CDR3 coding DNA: TGTGCCAGCAGTGAAAATTTTCGGGACAGGGGGCGAAAAGGGTCCTACGAGCAGTACTTC. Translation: CASSENFRDRGRKGSYEQYF.

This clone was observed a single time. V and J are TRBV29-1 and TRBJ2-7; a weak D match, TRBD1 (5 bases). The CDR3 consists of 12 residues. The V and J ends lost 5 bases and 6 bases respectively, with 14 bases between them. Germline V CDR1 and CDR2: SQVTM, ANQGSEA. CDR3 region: CSVSGAASEQYF. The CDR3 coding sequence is TGCAGCGTTTCTGGGGCAGCCAGCGAGCAGTACTTC.

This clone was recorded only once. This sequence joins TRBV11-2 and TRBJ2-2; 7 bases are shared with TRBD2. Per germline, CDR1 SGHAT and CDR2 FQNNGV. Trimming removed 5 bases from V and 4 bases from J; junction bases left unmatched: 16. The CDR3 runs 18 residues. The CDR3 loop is CASSPHRSSGPPTGELFF. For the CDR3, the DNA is TGTGCCAGCAGCCCCCACCGTAGTAGCGGGCCACCCACCGGGGAGCTGTTTTTT.

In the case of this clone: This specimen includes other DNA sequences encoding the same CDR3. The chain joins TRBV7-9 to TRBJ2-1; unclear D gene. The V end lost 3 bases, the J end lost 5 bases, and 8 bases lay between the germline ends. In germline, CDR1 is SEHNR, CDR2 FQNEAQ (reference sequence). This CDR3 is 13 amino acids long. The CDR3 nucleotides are TGTGCCAGCAGCTTCGTGCTCCACAATGAGCAGTTCTTC. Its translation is CASSFVLHNEQFF.

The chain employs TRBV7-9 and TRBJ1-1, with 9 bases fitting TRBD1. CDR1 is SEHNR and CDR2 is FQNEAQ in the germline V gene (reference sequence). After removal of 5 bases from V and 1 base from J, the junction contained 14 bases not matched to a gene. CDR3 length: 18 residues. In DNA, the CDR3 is TGTGCCAGCAGCCTACGGACGGACAGGGGCGATACGAACACTGAAGCTTTCTTT. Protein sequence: CASSLRTDRGDTNTEAFF.

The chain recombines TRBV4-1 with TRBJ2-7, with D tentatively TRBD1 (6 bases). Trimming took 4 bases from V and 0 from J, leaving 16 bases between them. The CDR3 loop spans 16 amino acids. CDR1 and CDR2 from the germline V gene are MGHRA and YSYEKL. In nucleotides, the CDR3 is TGCGCCAGCAGCCCCCGTCCGGACAGAAGCTCCTACGAGCAGTACTTC. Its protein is CASSPRPDRSSYEQYF.

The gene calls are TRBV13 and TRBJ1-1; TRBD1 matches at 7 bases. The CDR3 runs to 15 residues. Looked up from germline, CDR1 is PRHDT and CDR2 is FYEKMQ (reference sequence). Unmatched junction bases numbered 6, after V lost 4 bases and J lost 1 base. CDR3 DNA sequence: TGTGCCAGCAGCTCCCCGACAGGGACGAACACTGAAGCTTTCTTT. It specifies CASSSPTGTNTEAFF.

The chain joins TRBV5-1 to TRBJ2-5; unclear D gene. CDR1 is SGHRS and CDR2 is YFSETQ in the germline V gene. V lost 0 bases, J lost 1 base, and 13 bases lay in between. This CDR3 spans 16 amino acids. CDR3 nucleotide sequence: TGCGCCAGCAGCTTGGAGGAATGGGGAACCCAAGAGACCCAGTACTTC. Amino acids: CASSLEEWGTQETQYF.

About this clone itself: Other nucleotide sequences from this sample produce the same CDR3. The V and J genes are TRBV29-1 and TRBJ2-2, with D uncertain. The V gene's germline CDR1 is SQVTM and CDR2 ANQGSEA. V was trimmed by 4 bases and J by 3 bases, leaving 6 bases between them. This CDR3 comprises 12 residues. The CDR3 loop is CSVVPDTGELFF. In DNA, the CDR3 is TGCAGCGTTGTCCCGGACACCGGGGAGCTGTTTTTT.

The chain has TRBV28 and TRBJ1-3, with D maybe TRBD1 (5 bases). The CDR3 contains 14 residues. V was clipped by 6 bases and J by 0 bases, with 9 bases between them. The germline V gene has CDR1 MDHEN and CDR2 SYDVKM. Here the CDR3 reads CASRKDSSGNTIYF. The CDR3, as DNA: TGTGCCAGCAGGAAAGACAGCTCTGGAAACACCATATATTTT.

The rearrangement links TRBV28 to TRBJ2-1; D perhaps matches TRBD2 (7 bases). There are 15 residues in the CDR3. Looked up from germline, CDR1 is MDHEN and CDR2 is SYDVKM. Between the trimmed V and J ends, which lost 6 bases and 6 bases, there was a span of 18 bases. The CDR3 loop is CASRGPGGSGNEQFF. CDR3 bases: TGTGCCAGCAGGGGCCCGGGGGGCTCCGGCAATGAGCAGTTCTTC.

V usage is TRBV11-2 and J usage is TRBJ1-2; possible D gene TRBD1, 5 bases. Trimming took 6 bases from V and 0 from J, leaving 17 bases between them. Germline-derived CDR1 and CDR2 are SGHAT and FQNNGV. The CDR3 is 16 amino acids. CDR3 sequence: CASRQPTGTANYGYTF. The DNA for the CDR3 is TGTGCCAGCAGACAGCCAACAGGAACCGCTAACTATGGCTACACCTTC.

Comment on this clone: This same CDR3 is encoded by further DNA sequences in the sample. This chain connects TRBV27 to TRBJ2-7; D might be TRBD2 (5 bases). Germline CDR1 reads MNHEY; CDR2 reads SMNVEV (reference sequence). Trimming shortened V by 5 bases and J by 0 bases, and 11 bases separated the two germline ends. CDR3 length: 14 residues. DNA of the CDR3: TGTGCCAGCAGTCTCACTAGATCCTCCTACGAGCAGTACTTC. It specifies CASSLTRSSYEQYF.

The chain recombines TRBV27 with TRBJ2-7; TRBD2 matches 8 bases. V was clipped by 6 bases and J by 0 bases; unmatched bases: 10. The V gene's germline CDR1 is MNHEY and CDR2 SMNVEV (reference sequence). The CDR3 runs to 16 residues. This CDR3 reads CASRLRGGRFSYEQYF. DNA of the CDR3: TGTGCCAGCAGACTGCGGGGCGGGAGGTTCTCCTACGAGCAGTACTTC.

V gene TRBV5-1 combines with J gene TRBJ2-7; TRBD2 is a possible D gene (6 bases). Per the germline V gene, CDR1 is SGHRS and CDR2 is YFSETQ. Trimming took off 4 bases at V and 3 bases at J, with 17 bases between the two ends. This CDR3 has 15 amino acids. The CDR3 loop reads CASSLPGLPDYEQYF. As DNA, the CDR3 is TGCGCCAGCAGCCTCCCCGGACTACCTGACTACGAGCAGTACTTC. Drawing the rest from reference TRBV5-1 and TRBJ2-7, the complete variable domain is KAGVTQTPRYLIKTRGQQVTLSCSPISGHRSVSWYQQTPGQGLQFLFEYFSETQRNKGNFPGRFSGRQFSNSRSEMNVSTLELGDSALYLCASSLPGLPDYEQYFGPGTRLTVT.

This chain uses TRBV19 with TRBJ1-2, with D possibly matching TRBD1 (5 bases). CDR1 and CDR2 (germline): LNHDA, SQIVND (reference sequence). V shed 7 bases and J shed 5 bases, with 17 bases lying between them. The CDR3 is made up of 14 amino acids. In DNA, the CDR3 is TGTGCCAGTACGGAGACAGCGGAATTATATGGCTACACCTTC. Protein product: CASTETAELYGYTF.

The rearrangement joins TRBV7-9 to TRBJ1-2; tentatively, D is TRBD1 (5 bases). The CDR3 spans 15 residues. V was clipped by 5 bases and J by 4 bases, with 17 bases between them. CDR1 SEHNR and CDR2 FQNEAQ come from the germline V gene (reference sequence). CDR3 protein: CASSHRQTDIYGYTF. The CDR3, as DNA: TGTGCCAGCAGCCACCGACAGACAGATATCTATGGCTACACCTTC.

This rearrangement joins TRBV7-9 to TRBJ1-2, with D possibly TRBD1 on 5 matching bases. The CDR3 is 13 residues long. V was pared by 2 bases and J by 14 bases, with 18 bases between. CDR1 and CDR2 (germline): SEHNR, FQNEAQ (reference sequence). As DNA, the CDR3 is TGTGCCAGCAGCTTACCGGGGCCGGCTTGGGTGACCTTC. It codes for CASSLPGPAWVTF.